The 24 T cell receptor beta chains presented below share a single source sample, sequenced in a study of T cells in Graves' hyperthyroidism and ophthalmopathy. Amplification targeted TCR beta CDR3 regions from RNA transcripts. Researchers ran a first-round RT-PCR on the TCR CDR3 using the HTBI primer set. One entry per CDR3 protein, called by TCRdb with MiXCR from the multiplex PCR reads. The table has over 650,000 distinct CDR3 sequences, about 45% seen once. Sample: peripheral blood or thyroid tissue (not recorded which). The receptors were sampled from an adult man with Graves' disease, either hyperthyroidism or ophthalmopathy (not recorded which).

The chain links TRBV7-9 to TRBJ1-2, with D possibly being TRBD1 (5 bases). This CDR3 has 13 residues. The germline V and J ends were trimmed by 5 bases and 5 bases, with 12 bases remaining between them. Germline V lookup: CDR1 SEHNR, CDR2 FQNEAQ (reference sequence). The CDR3 DNA follows: TGTGCCAGCAGCAATACAGACAGTTATGGCTACACCTTC. It specifies CASSNTDSYGYTF.

This clonotype was seen once. The rearrangement links TRBV20-1 to TRBJ2-7; no firm D call. The CDR3 is 17 amino acids. The V gene's germline CDR1 is DFQATT and CDR2 SNEGSKA (reference sequence). Trimming stripped 2 bases from V and 0 bases from J, with 20 bases between. The CDR3 loop reads CSARKTLSGSTSYEQYF. The CDR3 nucleotides read TGCAGTGCTAGAAAAACCCTCTCCGGCTCCACCTCCTACGAGCAGTACTTC.

Written as DNA, the CDR3 is TGCAGCGTTGAAGAGGGGACAGGGCGGGGATATGGCTACACCTTC. Translated: CSVEEGTGRGYGYTF. The J gene is TRBJ1-2, the V gene TRBV29-1, with TRBD1 identical over 9 bases. Germline CDR1 is SQVTM and CDR2 is ANQGSEA. This CDR3 spans 15 amino acids. V was pared by 0 bases and J by 5 bases, with 7 bases of the junction left unmatched. The variable domain in full, completed from reference TRBV29-1 and TRBJ1-2, reads SAVISQKPSRDICQRGTSLTIQCQVDSQVTMMFWYRQQPGQSLTLIATANQGSEATYESGFVIDKFPISRPNLTFSTLTVSNMSPEDSSIYLCSVEEGTGRGYGYTFGSGTRLTVV.

The chain combines TRBV7-2 with TRBJ1-5, with D perhaps TRBD1 (6 bases). The germline V and J ends were trimmed by 8 bases and 2 bases, with 16 bases remaining between them. CDR1 and CDR2 from the germline V gene are SGHTA and FQGNSA. The CDR3 length is 15 residues. The CDR3 DNA is TGTGCCAGCTCACCCATTTCAGGGGGCAATCAGCCCCAGCATTTT. This translates into CASSPISGGNQPQHF.

The chain joins TRBV2 to TRBJ1-1; no firm D call. The germline V gene encodes CDR1 SNHLY and CDR2 FYNNEI. V lost 7 bases and J 1 base, leaving 10 bases between the germline ends. The CDR3 has 13 residues. The DNA of the CDR3 is TGTGCCAGCAATGAGCAAGGGAACACTGAAGCTTTCTTT. Protein sequence: CASNEQGNTEAFF.

Only a few counts were recorded for this clonotype. This chain connects TRBV29-1 to TRBJ2-7, with 11 positions matching TRBD1. Germline lookup yields CDR1 SQVTM and CDR2 ANQGSEA. The CDR3 runs 13 residues. V was pared by 3 bases and J by 6 bases, with 4 bases of the junction left unmatched. The CDR3 DNA follows: TGCAGCGTTGACTTGGGGACAGGGGGCGAGCAGTACTTC. Translated, it gives CSVDLGTGGEQYF.

The J gene is TRBJ1-1, the V gene TRBV7-8, with D hard to call. Germline assignment: CDR1 SGHVS and CDR2 FQNEAQ. The CDR3 has 13 amino acids. Trimming stripped 5 bases from V and 7 bases from J, with 14 bases between. CDR3: CASSKDGGFEAFF. DNA of the CDR3: TGTGCCAGCAGCAAAGACGGCGGGTTTGAAGCTTTCTTT.

The chain couples TRBV20-1 to TRBJ2-7; 11 positions agree with TRBD1. The germline CDR1 and CDR2 sequences are DFQATT and SNEGSKA (reference sequence). V shed 2 bases, J shed 5 bases, and the junction held 5 bases outside the gene matches. The CDR3 spans 14 residues. The CDR3, as DNA: TGCAGTGCTAGATTCCGGGACAGGGGGGACGAGCAGTACTTC. It is translated as CSARFRDRGDEQYF.

This rearrangement joins TRBV7-9 to TRBJ1-6; maybe TRBD1 (6 bases). Trimming cost V 3 bases and J 4 bases, with 10 bases left between them. Germline CDR1 reads SEHNR; CDR2 reads FQNEAQ (reference sequence). The CDR3 runs to 15 residues. DNA of the CDR3: TGTGCCAGCAGCTTGACAGGCGGGTATAATTCACCCCTCCACTTT. This codes for CASSLTGGYNSPLHF.

The V call is TRBV5-1, the J call TRBJ2-7; TRBD2 matches at 11 bases. This CDR3 contains 15 residues. Looked up from germline, CDR1 is SGHRS and CDR2 is YFSETQ. The V segment lost 4 bases and the J segment 1 base; nucleotides outside the gene matches: 4. CDR3 coding DNA: TGCGCCAGCAGCCAACTAGCGGGAGTTTCCTACGAGCAGTACTTC. Amino acids: CASSQLAGVSYEQYF.

The rearrangement uses TRBV14 and TRBJ1-4, with 7 nucleotides matching TRBD1. The germline gives CDR1 SGHDN, CDR2 FVKESK. The trim removed 3 bases at V and 3 bases at J, leaving 10 bases unmatched. The CDR3 runs to 17 residues. The DNA for the CDR3 is TGTGCCAGCAGCCATCATTTACCGGGACAGCCTAATGAAAAACTGTTTTTT. It yields the protein CASSHHLPGQPNEKLFF. The variable domain in full, with the rest retrieved from reference TRBV14 and TRBJ1-4, is EAGVTQFPSHSVIEKGQTVTLRCDPISGHDNLYWYRRVMGKEIKFLLHFVKESKQDESGMPNNRFLAERTGGTYSTLKVQPAELEDSGVYFCASSHHLPGQPNEKLFFGSGTQLSVL.

This clonotype was counted at least ten times. The V and J genes are TRBV2 and TRBJ1-6; D is possibly TRBD1 (5 bases). The germline V gene has CDR1 SNHLY and CDR2 FYNNEI. V was shortened by 4 bases and J by 9 bases, with 13 bases between the two germline ends. CDR3 length equals 14 residues. CDR3 amino acids: CASSGGRERSPLHF. CDR3 in DNA: TGTGCCAGCAGTGGGGGCAGGGAACGTTCACCCCTCCACTTT.

This clonotype was observed many times. V gene TRBV24-1 combines with J gene TRBJ1-4, with TRBD1 as a possible D gene (5 bases). V lost 2 bases to trimming and J lost 4 bases, with 10 bases between them. Per germline, CDR1 KGHDR and CDR2 SFDVKD. CDR3 length equals 15 residues. The CDR3 nucleotides are TGTGCCACCAGTGATTCTCAGGGAGGTAATGAAAAACTGTTTTTT. This codes for CATSDSQGGNEKLFF.

This rearrangement joins TRBV20-1 to TRBJ1-4; no clear D. Trimming removed 0 bases from V and 8 bases from J, with 13 bases in between. Germline CDR1 DFQATT, CDR2 SNEGSKA (reference sequence). The CDR3 length is 14 residues. The CDR3 is CSARDLGVGEKLFF. CDR3 in DNA: TGCAGTGCTAGAGATTTGGGCGTGGGCGAAAAACTGTTTTTT.

This clonotype appeared many times. This chain links TRBV12-3 or TRBV12-4 with TRBJ1-5; D is uncertain. V was shortened by 8 bases and J by 5 bases, with 10 bases between the two germline ends. CDR3 size: 12 residues. CDR3 sequence reads: CASSGDDQPQHF. DNA of the CDR3: TGTGCCAGCTCCGGTGACGATCAGCCCCAGCATTTT.

The chain uses TRBV6-1 and TRBJ1-5; no reliable D call. CDR1 is MNHNS, CDR2 SASEGT, per germline. The CDR3 is made up of 13 amino acids. V was clipped by 5 bases and J by 3 bases, with 8 bases between them. This CDR3 reads CASSFGVNQPQHF. The CDR3 DNA reads TGTGCCAGCAGTTTTGGGGTCAATCAGCCCCAGCATTTT.

The sample holds a few counts of this clonotype. In DNA form, the CDR3 reads TGCGCCAGCAGCCCTGCAGGGACGACTAATGAAAAACTGTTTTTT. This encodes CASSPAGTTNEKLFF. The chain couples TRBV5-1 to TRBJ1-4, with D perhaps matching TRBD1 (5 bases). This CDR3 has 15 amino acids. Trimming pared 4 bases from V and 2 bases from J, leaving 12 bases between. Germline CDR1 and CDR2: SGHRS and YFSETQ. The full variable domain, with the rest looked up from reference TRBV5-1 and TRBJ1-4, is KAGVTQTPRYLIKTRGQQVTLSCSPISGHRSVSWYQQTPGQGLQFLFEYFSETQRNKGNFPGRFSGRQFSNSRSEMNVSTLELGDSALYLCASSPAGTTNEKLFFGSGTQLSVL.

This clonotype was seen ten or more times. CDR3 bases: TGTGCCACCAGCAGAGATTCCAGCGCGAGCTCCTACGAGCAGTACTTC. Translation gives CATSRDSSASSYEQYF. The V and J genes are TRBV15 and TRBJ2-7, with D unclear. The germline CDR1 and CDR2 sequences are LNHNV and YYDKDF (reference sequence). This CDR3 is built from 16 residues. V was shortened by 0 bases and J by 0 bases, with 12 bases between the two germline ends.

This clonotype occurred many times. The rearrangement uses TRBV12-3 or TRBV12-4 and TRBJ1-5, with D uncertain. V shed 2 bases and J shed 2 bases, with 7 bases lying between them. CDR3 length: 14 amino acids. This CDR3 is CASSLREGNQPQHF. DNA for the CDR3: TGTGCCAGCAGTTTAAGGGAAGGCAATCAGCCCCAGCATTTT.

At least ten counts were recorded for this clonotype. The chain links TRBV5-1 to TRBJ1-3; D might be TRBD1 (5 bases). Trimming pared 7 bases from V and 6 bases from J, leaving 11 bases between. The germline V gene has CDR1 SGHRS and CDR2 YFSETQ. The CDR3 runs to 12 residues. The CDR3 DNA sequence: TGCGCCAGCTCAGGCGGGACAAACACCATATATTTT. As protein: CASSGGTNTIYF.

The rearrangement links TRBV9 to TRBJ1-1; D not resolved. The germline CDR1 and CDR2 sequences are SGDLS and YYNGEE. Deletions cut 4 bases from V and 3 bases from J, with 19 bases between. The length of the CDR3 is 16 residues. CDR3 nucleotide sequence: TGTGCCAGCAGCCCAGGAGTGGGGTTATGGGACACTGAAGCTTTCTTT. Translation gives CASSPGVGLWDTEAFF.

This clonotype was found many times. The genes are TRBV7-2 and TRBJ2-7; tentative D call: TRBD1 (6 bases). Deletions cut 0 bases from V and 3 bases from J, with 12 bases between. The germline gives CDR1 SGHTA, CDR2 FQGNSA. CDR3 size: 15 residues. Here the CDR3 reads CASSLAPGEGYEQYF. DNA for the CDR3: TGTGCCAGCAGCTTAGCGCCAGGGGAAGGCTACGAGCAGTACTTC. Full variable domain (rest looked up from reference TRBV7-2 and TRBJ2-7): GAGVSQSPSNKVTEKGKDVELRCDPISGHTALYWYRQSLGQGLEFLIYFQGNSAPDKSGLPSDRFSAERTGGSVSTLTIQRTQQEDSAVYLCASSLAPGEGYEQYFGPGTRLTVT.

This clonotype was recorded only once. An end of the junction differs from the germline gene, which may be a read error. This chain uses TRBV11-2 with TRBJ1-1, with 10 bases lining up with TRBD1. The germline gives CDR1 SGHAT, CDR2 FQNNGV. This CDR3 region has 16 residues. In DNA form, the CDR3 reads TGTACCAGCAGCCCCGGGACAGGGGAACGAGACACTGAAGCTTTCTTT. It translates to CTSSPGTGERDTEAFF.

This clonotype was picked up a small number of times. V and J are TRBV6-5 and TRBJ1-2; D ambiguous. The V end lost 0 bases, the J end lost 6 bases, and 11 bases lay between the germline ends. CDR3 length: 14 residues. CDR1 and CDR2 from the germline V gene are MNHEY and SVGAGI. The DNA of the CDR3 is TGTGCCAGCAGTTACTCGGAGGCGGTACATGGCTACACCTTC. Its protein product is CASSYSEAVHGYTF.